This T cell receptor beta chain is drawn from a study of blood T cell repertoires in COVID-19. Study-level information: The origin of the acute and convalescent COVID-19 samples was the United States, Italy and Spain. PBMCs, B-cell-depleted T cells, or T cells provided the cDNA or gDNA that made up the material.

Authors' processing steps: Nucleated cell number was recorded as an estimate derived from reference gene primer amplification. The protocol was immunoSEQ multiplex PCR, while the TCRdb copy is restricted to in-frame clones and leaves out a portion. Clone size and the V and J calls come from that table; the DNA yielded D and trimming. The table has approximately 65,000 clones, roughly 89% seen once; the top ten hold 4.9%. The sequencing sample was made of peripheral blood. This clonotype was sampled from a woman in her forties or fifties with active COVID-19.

The DNA of the CDR3 is TGCGCCAGCAGCTTGGTGCAGGATGAGCAGTTCTTC. Translation gives CASSLVQDEQFF. This chain connects TRBV5-1 to TRBJ2-1; D unresolved. Germline V lookup: CDR1 SGHRS, CDR2 YFSETQ. This CDR3 has 12 amino acids. The V gene lost 0 bases and the J gene lost 8 bases, with 6 bases spanning the gap.